These 31 T cell receptor beta chains share one sample of origin, sequenced in a study of blood T cell repertoires in COVID-19 (dated by TCRdb to about 2020). Receptor libraries were prepared by the immunoSEQ multiplex PCR assay. The immuneACCESS repertoire file appears here via TCRdb, limited to in-frame rearrangements. These files lack a portion of the clones; in checked studies, under half of the deficit traces to unresolved V genes, and the cause of the others is not known. Within this sample are 430,000 or so clones, with around 87% of them counted one time only. Roughly 1.9% of the sample belongs to the ten largest clones. The sample comprised PBMCs or T cells enriched from blood (not recorded which). The source of these receptors is a woman aged 40-49 years who had recovered from COVID-19.

The genes are TRBV6-4 and TRBJ1-2; 8 bases are a match to TRBD1. V lost 5 bases and J lost 4; bases outside the gene matches: 6. Per germline, CDR1 MRHNA and CDR2 SNTAGT. This CDR3 spans 14 amino acids. Here the CDR3 DNA reads TGTGCCAGCAGTTCCGGGACAGGCCCCTATGGCTACACCTTC. It encodes CASSSGTGPYGYTF.

The chain is built from TRBV7-9 and TRBJ2-1, with 10 bases fitting TRBD1. CDR1 is SEHNR, CDR2 FQNEAQ, per germline (reference sequence). Trimming removed 4 bases from V and 7 bases from J; junction bases left unmatched: 7. The CDR3 runs 15 residues. CDR3 sequence: CASSSGQGSSNEQFF. The CDR3 region has the DNA TGTGCCAGCAGCTCGGGACAGGGGTCGTCGAATGAGCAGTTCTTC.

In this sample, this clone turned up a few times. This chain connects TRBV19 to TRBJ1-5; D may be TRBD1 (5 bases). Deletions cut 7 bases from V and 2 bases from J, with 12 bases between. This CDR3 spans 14 amino acids. Germline CDR1 and CDR2: LNHDA and SQIVND (reference sequence). CDR3 amino acids: CASTLPRGNQPQHF. The CDR3, as DNA: TGTGCCAGTACTCTCCCCAGGGGCAATCAGCCCCAGCATTTT.

The table lists this clone with a count of one. V and J are TRBV6-2 or TRBV6-3 and TRBJ1-6; 9 bases map to TRBD1. This CDR3 is 17 amino acids long. J was trimmed by 7 bases and V by 5 bases; bases with no gene match: 12. Germline values: CDR1 MNHEY, CDR2 SVGEGT. CDR3 loop: CASSPLSGTGINSPLHF. The CDR3, as DNA: TGTGCCAGCAGTCCCCTCTCCGGGACAGGGATCAATTCACCCCTCCACTTT.

The genes are TRBV7-9 and TRBJ1-1; TRBD1 matches at 7 bases. The CDR3 spans 13 residues. The germline gives CDR1 SEHNR, CDR2 FQNEAQ (reference sequence). The V gene end was trimmed by 2 bases and the J gene end by 11 bases; junction bases not matched to a gene: 8. CDR3 loop: CASSLLAGGFAFF. The DNA for the CDR3 is TGTGCCAGCAGCTTATTGGCAGGGGGTTTTGCTTTCTTT.

The sample holds a few counts of this clone. The J gene is TRBJ2-2, the V gene TRBV7-8, with TRBD2 matching 13 bases. V lost 0 bases, J lost 4 bases, and 14 bases stayed unmatched. CDR1 SGHVS and CDR2 FQNEAQ come from the germline V gene. This CDR3 region has 21 residues. CDR3 nucleotides: TGTGCCAGCAGCTTAGCTCGCACTAGCGGGAGGGCCTTATTTCTCACCGGGGAGCTGTTTTTT. Translated: CASSLARTSGRALFLTGELFF.

This chain uses TRBV19 with TRBJ2-3; the match to TRBD1 covers 7 bases. Per the germline V gene, CDR1 is LNHDA and CDR2 is SQIVND (reference sequence). The CDR3 is made up of 13 amino acids. V lost 9 bases and J lost 1; bases outside the gene matches: 4. The CDR3 region is CASVGTGTDTQYF. As DNA, the CDR3 is TGTGCCAGCGTCGGGACAGGCACAGATACGCAGTATTTT. Together with reference TRBV19 and TRBJ2-3, the CDR3 gives the full variable domain: DGGITQSPKYLFRKEGQNVTLSCEQNLNHDAMYWYRQDPGQGLRLIYYSQIVNDFQKGDIAEGYSVSREKKESFPLTVTSAQKNPTAFYLCASVGTGTDTQYFGPGTRLTVL.

The J gene is TRBJ2-4, the V gene TRBV19; weak D call: TRBD1 (5 bases). Germline V gene sequence: CDR1 LNHDA, CDR2 SQIVND (reference sequence). The CDR3 runs 10 residues. Trimming stripped 10 bases from V and 7 bases from J, with 8 bases between. In DNA, the CDR3 is TGTGCCACTAAGGGGAACATTCAGTACTTC. Its translation is CATKGNIQYF.

The chain uses TRBV24-1 and TRBJ2-1; D remains ambiguous. The germline V gene has CDR1 KGHDR and CDR2 SFDVKD. This CDR3 spans 13 amino acids. V lost 4 bases, J lost 1 base, and 4 bases lay in between. The CDR3 reads CATSDVSYNEQFF. For the CDR3, the DNA is TGTGCCACCAGTGACGTATCCTACAATGAGCAGTTCTTC.

The rearrangement uses TRBV29-1 and TRBJ2-5; tentatively, D is TRBD1 (6 bases). V lost 3 bases and J 1 base, leaving 9 bases between the germline ends. Per germline, CDR1 SQVTM and CDR2 ANQGSEA. The CDR3 extends over 13 amino acids. CDR3 amino acids: CSVDWDTQETQYF. The CDR3 DNA is TGCAGCGTTGATTGGGACACCCAAGAGACCCAGTACTTC.

The chain joins TRBV19 to TRBJ1-1, with D hard to call. Germline lookup yields CDR1 LNHDA and CDR2 SQIVND (reference sequence). Trimming took 5 bases from V and 0 from J, leaving 13 bases between them. This CDR3 has 15 amino acids. The DNA for the CDR3 is TGTGCCAGTAGTTCGGGGTTCTCCATGAACACTGAAGCTTTCTTT. As protein: CASSSGFSMNTEAFF.

This chain's CDR3 is CASSYREGNEKLFF. CDR3 bases: TGTGCCAGCAGTTACCGGGAAGGGAATGAAAAACTGTTTTTT. The chain is built from TRBV6-5 and TRBJ1-4; D remains unclear. CDR3 length: 14 amino acids. From germline, CDR1 is MNHEY and CDR2 SVGAGI. The germline V and J ends were trimmed by 2 bases and 5 bases, with 9 bases remaining between them.

As to this clone: The same CDR3 is also encoded by other DNA sequences in this sample. J is TRBJ2-2 and V is TRBV27; D remains ambiguous. The V end was cut by 2 bases, the J end by 6 bases, with 4 bases between. Germline V gene lookup returns CDR1 MNHEY and CDR2 SMNVEV (reference sequence). The length of the CDR3 is 12 residues. Here the CDR3 reads CASSLLAGELFF. CDR3 coding DNA: TGTGCCAGCAGTTTACTAGCCGGGGAGCTGTTTTTT.

The rearrangement links TRBV21-1 to TRBJ2-1; TRBD2, as called in the table, went unchecked against the DNA. TRBV21-1 is a documented pseudogene. This CDR3 region has 16 residues. The CDR3 spells CASPLLAGALGDEQFF. The CDR3 DNA follows: TGTGCCAGCCCCTTACTCGCGGGAGCGCTAGGAGATGAGCAGTTCTTC.

The rearrangement uses TRBV19 and TRBJ1-3, with a weak D call TRBD1 (6 bases). Deletions cut 1 base from V and 0 bases from J, with 13 bases between. There are 17 residues in the CDR3. Germline assignment: CDR1 LNHDA and CDR2 SQIVND (reference sequence). The CDR3 loop reads CASSIGGQVFSGNTIYF. In DNA, the CDR3 is TGTGCCAGTAGTATAGGGGGGCAGGTCTTCTCTGGAAACACCATATATTTT.

The chain employs TRBV7-8 and TRBJ1-1; 9 bases align to TRBD1. Germline CDR1 SGHVS, CDR2 FQNEAQ. J gave up 11 bases and V 6 bases, and 13 bases lay outside the gene matches. This CDR3 is built from 14 residues. The CDR3: CASSSSGTGIRAFF. DNA of the CDR3: TGTGCCAGCAGTTCCTCCGGGACAGGGATTCGCGCTTTCTTT.

The V and J genes are TRBV5-1 and TRBJ1-1; D perhaps matches TRBD1 (5 bases). This CDR3 is built from 13 residues. CDR1 SGHRS and CDR2 YFSETQ come from the germline V gene. V was cut by 2 bases and J by 11 bases, with 16 bases left in between. CDR3 in DNA: TGCGCCAGCAGCTTAAACGGAGAGCCAGGGGCTTTCTTT. As protein: CASSLNGEPGAFF.

V usage is TRBV18 and J usage is TRBJ2-7; D gene unclear. The CDR3 covers 14 residues. Looked up from germline, CDR1 is KGHSH and CDR2 is LQKENI. V shed 3 bases and J shed 1 base, with 10 bases lying between them. For the CDR3, the DNA is TGTGCCAGCTCACCGCCGCGATCTTCCTACGAGCAGTACTTC. Its protein product is CASSPPRSSYEQYF.

The chain is built from TRBV2 and TRBJ2-1; possibly TRBD2 for D (5 bases). This CDR3 has 13 amino acids. Germline loops: CDR1 SNHLY, CDR2 FYNNEI. V gave up 5 bases and J gave up 12 bases, with 17 bases separating them. CDR3 nucleotides: TGTGCCAGCAGTTTCCTTGGGGAGACATGGCAGTTCTTC. It translates to CASSFLGETWQFF.

V gene TRBV3-1 (or the pseudogene TRBV3-2) combines with J gene TRBJ1-5; TRBD1 is a possible D gene (6 bases). The V and J ends lost 2 bases and 4 bases respectively, with 9 bases between them. In germline, CDR1 is LGHDT, CDR2 YNNKEL (reference sequence). The CDR3 is made up of 14 amino acids. CDR3 region: CASSQNRVNQPQHF. CDR3 bases: TGTGCCAGCAGCCAAAACAGGGTGAATCAGCCCCAGCATTTT.

This chain links TRBV4-1 with TRBJ2-7; maybe TRBD2 (6 bases). V lost 8 bases and J 7 bases, leaving 21 bases between the germline ends. Germline V CDR1 and CDR2: MGHRA, YSYEKL. The CDR3 covers 14 residues. CDR3 sequence: CASRFCREVWEQYF. The CDR3 DNA is TGCGCCAGCCGGTTTTGCAGGGAGGTTTGGGAGCAGTACTTC.

The chain couples TRBV12-3 or TRBV12-4 to TRBJ1-3, with D unresolved. The ends were cut back, 6 bases at V and 13 bases at J, with 10 bases in the middle. This CDR3 is built from 10 residues. CDR3 sequence: CASRADHIYF. CDR3 nucleotide sequence: TGTGCCAGCAGAGCGGACCATATATATTTT.

The chain links TRBV30 to TRBJ1-1, with unresolved D. CDR1 and CDR2 from the germline V gene are GTSNPN and SVGIG (reference sequence). V dropped 4 bases and J dropped 0 bases, with 12 bases sitting between them. The CDR3 extends over 14 amino acids. CDR3 coding DNA: TGTGCCTGGATTAGGGAGGGATTGAACACTGAAGCTTTCTTT. This gives the protein CAWIREGLNTEAFF.

The chain is built from TRBV19 and TRBJ2-1, with D possibly being TRBD1 (6 bases). Trimming took 4 bases from V and 0 from J, leaving 10 bases between them. The germline V gene encodes CDR1 LNHDA and CDR2 SQIVND (reference sequence). This CDR3 has 15 residues. The CDR3 DNA reads TGTGCCAGTAGTAACCAGGGGCGCTCCTACAATGAGCAGTTCTTC. Translation: CASSNQGRSYNEQFF.

The chain couples TRBV21-1 to TRBJ2-6; the table assigns TRBD2, which was not confirmed against the DNA. TRBV21-1 is assigned pseudogene status. CDR3 length: 17 amino acids. The CDR3 bases are TGTGCCAGCAGCCCGGGACTAGCGCACTCTGGGGCCAACGTCCTGACTTTC. Translated, it gives CASSPGLAHSGANVLTF.

The genes are TRBV3-1 (or the pseudogene TRBV3-2) and TRBJ1-2; 9 nucleotides align to TRBD1. CDR3 length: 16 amino acids. Losses at the gene ends were 5 bases for V and 4 bases for J; bases not matched to a gene: 11. CDR1 is LGHDT, CDR2 YNNKEL, per germline (reference sequence). In nucleotides, the CDR3 is TGTGCCAGCAGCACCAGACAGGGGGAACCCTTCTATGGCTACACCTTC. Amino acid sequence: CASSTRQGEPFYGYTF.

This chain joins TRBV27 and TRBJ2-7; 13 bases match TRBD2. Germline V gene lookup returns CDR1 MNHEY and CDR2 SMNVEV (reference sequence). V lost 6 bases and J lost 6; bases outside the gene matches: 2. The CDR3 extends over 13 amino acids. CDR3 nucleotide sequence: TGTGCCAGCAGGACTAGCGGGAGGATCGAGCAGTACTTC. As protein: CASRTSGRIEQYF.

CDR3: CASSPPGQGLYGRGYTF. CDR3 bases: TGTGCCAGCAGCCCACCGGGACAGGGGCTCTACGGACGAGGCTACACCTTC. The chain combines TRBV5-4 with TRBJ1-2, with 10 nucleotides matching TRBD1. CDR3 size: 17 residues. Germline V lookup: CDR1 SGHNT, CDR2 YYREEE (reference sequence). J lost 8 bases, V lost 4 bases, and 17 bases had no gene match.

The rearrangement joins TRBV5-6 to TRBJ1-2, with D tentatively TRBD1 (5 bases). Germline CDR1 SGHDT, CDR2 YYEEEE. Trimming removed 4 bases at V and 4 bases at J, with 11 bases between. The CDR3 has 13 amino acids. The CDR3 bases are TGTGCCAGCAGCAGCAGGGTCGTCTATGGCTACACCTTC. It yields the protein CASSSRVVYGYTF.

The V call is TRBV19, the J call TRBJ1-6; 8 bases match TRBD1. Losses at the gene ends were 4 bases for V and 8 bases for J; bases not matched to a gene: 4. Germline lookup yields CDR1 LNHDA and CDR2 SQIVND (reference sequence). CDR3 length: 14 residues. The CDR3 region is CASSTTGGHSPLHF. DNA for the CDR3: TGTGCCAGTAGTACCACAGGGGGACATTCACCCCTCCACTTT.

This chain links TRBV4-2 with TRBJ1-1; D is unclear. The CDR3 covers 15 residues. Germline CDR1 reads LGHNA; CDR2 reads YNFKEQ. Trimming cost V 4 bases and J 5 bases, with 17 bases left between them. The CDR3 sequence is CASSLNEQVWTEAFF. In DNA form, the CDR3 reads TGTGCCAGCAGCCTTAATGAGCAGGTGTGGACTGAAGCTTTCTTT.